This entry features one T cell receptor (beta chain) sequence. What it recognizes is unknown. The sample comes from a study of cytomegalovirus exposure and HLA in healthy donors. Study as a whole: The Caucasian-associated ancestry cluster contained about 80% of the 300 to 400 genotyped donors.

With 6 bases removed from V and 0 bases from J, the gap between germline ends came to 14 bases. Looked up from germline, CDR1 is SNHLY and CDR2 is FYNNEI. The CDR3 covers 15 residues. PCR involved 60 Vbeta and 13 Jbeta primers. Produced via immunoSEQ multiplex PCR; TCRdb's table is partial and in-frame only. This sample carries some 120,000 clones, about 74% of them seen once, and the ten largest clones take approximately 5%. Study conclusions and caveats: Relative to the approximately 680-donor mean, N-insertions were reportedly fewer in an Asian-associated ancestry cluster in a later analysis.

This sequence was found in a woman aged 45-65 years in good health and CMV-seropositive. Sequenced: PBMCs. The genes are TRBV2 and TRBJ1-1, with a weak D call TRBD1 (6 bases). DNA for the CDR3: TGTGCCAGCAGGCAGGGGTGGCCCATGAACACTGAAGCTTTCTTT. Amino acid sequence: CASRQGWPMNTEAFF.